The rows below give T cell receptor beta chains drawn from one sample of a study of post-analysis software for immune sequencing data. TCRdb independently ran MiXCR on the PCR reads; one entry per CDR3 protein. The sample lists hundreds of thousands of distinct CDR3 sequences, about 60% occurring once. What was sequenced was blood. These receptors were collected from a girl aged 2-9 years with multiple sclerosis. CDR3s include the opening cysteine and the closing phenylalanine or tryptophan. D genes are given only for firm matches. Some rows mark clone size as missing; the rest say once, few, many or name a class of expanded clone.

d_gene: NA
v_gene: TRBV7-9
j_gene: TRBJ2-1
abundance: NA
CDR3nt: TGTGCCAGCAGCTCTAGAGGTTTTGGGACGACCCACAATGAGCAGTTCTTC
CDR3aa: CASSSRGFGTTHNEQFF

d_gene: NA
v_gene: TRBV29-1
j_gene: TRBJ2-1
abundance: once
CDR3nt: TGCAGCGTTGGACAACACAGGGACAATGAGCAGTTCTTC
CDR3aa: CSVGQHRDNEQFF

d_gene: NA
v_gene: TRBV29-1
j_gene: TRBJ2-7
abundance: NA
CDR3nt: TGCAGCGTCTCGGGACTTAGGGAGACCCGATCTTCCTACGAGCAGTACTTC
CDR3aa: CSVSGLRETRSSYEQYF

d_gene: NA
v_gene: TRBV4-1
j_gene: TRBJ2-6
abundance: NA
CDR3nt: TGCGCCAGCAAGGGGCTCGTGGCATCCGTCCCTGGGGCCAACGTCCTGACTTTC
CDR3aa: CASKGLVASVPGANVLTF

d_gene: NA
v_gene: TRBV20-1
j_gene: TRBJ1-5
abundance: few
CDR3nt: TGCAGTGCTAGAGGGCAGATCGGTCAGCCCCAGCATTTT
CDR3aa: CSARGQIGQPQHF

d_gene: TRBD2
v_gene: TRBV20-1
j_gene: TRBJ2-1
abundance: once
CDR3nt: TGCAGTGCTAGGGCTATAGCGGGTAAGGTCCACAATGAGCAGTTCTTC
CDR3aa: CSARAIAGKVHNEQFF

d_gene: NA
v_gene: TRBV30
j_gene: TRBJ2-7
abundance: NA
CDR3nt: TGTGCCTGGAGTTATATCTACGAGCAGTACTTC
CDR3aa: CAWSYIYEQYF

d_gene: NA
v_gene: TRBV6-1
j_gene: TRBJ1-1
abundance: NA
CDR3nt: TGTGCCAGCAGGCTTCGGGAGCTGAACACTGAAGCTTTCTTT
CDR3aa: CASRLRELNTEAFF

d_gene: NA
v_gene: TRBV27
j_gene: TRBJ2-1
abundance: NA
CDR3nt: TGTGCCAGCAGTTTATACCCTGGGGGCTTCAATGAGCAGTTCTTC
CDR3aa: CASSLYPGGFNEQFF

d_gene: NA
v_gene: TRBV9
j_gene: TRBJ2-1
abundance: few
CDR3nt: TGTGCCAGCAGCGTCCGACGAGGAAGTGAGCAGTTCTTC
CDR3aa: CASSVRRGSEQFF

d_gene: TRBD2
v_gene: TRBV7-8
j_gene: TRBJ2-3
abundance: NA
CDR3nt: TGTGCCACAGCACCCGGGGGGGGCACAGATACGCAGTATTTT
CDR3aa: CATAPGGGTDTQYF

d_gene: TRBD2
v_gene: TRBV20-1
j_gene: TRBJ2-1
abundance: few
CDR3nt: TGCAGTGCTCCCCCCCCGGGACCAGCGGGATTGAGCTCCTACAATGAGCAGTTCTTC
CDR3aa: CSAPPPGPAGLSSYNEQFF

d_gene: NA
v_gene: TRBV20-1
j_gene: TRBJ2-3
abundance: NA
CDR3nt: TGCAGTTTCTTCTTTTTAATCTGCACAGATACGCAGTATTTT
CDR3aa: CSFFFLICTDTQYF

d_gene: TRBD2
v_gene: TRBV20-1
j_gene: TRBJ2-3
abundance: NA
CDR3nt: TGCAGTGTAGCGGGAGCCCCCGCCGGGAAGCAGTATTTT
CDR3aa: CSVAGAPAGKQYF

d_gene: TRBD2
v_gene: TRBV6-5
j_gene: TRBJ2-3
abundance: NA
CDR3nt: TGTGCCAGCAGTTACTCGCTAGCGGCTAGCACAGATACGCAGTATTTT
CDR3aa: CASSYSLAASTDTQYF

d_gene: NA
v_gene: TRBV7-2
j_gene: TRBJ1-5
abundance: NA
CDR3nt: TGTGCCAGCAGCACCCAGGGAGACCAGCCCCAGCATTTT
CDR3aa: CASSTQGDQPQHF

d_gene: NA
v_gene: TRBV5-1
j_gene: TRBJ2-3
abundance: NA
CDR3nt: TGCGCCAGCAGCTTCGGGGGATTGTCATCAGATACGCAGTATTTT
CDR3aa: CASSFGGLSSDTQYF

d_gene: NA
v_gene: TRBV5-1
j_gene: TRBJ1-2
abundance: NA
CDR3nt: TGCGCCAGCAGCCCAGGGTATTCGGATGGCTACACCTTC
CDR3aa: CASSPGYSDGYTF

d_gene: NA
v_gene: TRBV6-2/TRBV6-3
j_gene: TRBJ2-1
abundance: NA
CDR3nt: TGTGCCAGCAGTTACGGTGGCGAGACCTCTTTCTCCTACAATGAGCAGTTCTTC
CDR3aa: CASSYGGETSFSYNEQFF

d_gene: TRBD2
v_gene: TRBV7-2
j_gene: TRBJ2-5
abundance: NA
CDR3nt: TGTGCCAGCAGCTGGGGACTAGCGGGGGGATACCAAGAGACCCAGTACTTC
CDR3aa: CASSWGLAGGYQETQYF

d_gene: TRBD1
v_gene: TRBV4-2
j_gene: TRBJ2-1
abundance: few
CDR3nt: TGTGCCAGCAGCCGCGCGGGACAGGGTTACTACAATGAGCAGTTCTTC
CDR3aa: CASSRAGQGYYNEQFF

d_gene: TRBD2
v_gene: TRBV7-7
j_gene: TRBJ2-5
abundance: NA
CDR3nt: TGTGCCAGCAGCCCCCTCGGGAGGGAGACCCAGTACTTC
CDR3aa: CASSPLGRETQYF

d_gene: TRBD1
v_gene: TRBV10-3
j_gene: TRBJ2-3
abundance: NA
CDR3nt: TGTGCCATCGGGACAGGTACAGATACGCAGTATTTT
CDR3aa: CAIGTGTDTQYF

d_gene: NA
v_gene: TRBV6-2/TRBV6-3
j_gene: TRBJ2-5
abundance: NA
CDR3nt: TGTGCCAGCAGTTACCGGGTAGGGGGCCAAGAGACCCAGTACTTC
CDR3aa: CASSYRVGGQETQYF

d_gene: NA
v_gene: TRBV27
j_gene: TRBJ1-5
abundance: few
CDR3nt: TGTGCCAGCAGTGGACAGCGCGGCGCCCAGCCCCAGCATTTT
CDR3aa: CASSGQRGAQPQHF

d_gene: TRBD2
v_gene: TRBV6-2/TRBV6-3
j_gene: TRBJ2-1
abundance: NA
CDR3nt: TGTGCCAGCAGTTACTCGATCACACTAGCGAAATACAATGAGCAGTTCTTC
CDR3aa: CASSYSITLAKYNEQFF

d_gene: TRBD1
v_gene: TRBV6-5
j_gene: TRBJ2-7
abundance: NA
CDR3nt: TGTGCCAGCAGTTCCGAAACAGGGGATGCCTACGAGCAGTACTTC
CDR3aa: CASSSETGDAYEQYF

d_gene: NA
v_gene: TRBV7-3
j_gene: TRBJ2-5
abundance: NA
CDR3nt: TGTGCCAGCAGCCCTTTCGGCGGGCACCAAGAGACCCAGTACTTC
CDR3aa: CASSPFGGHQETQYF

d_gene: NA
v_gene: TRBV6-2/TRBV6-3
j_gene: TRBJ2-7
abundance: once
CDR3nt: TGTGCCAGCAGAACGTCGGCGACAGCCTACGAGCAGTACTTC
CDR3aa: CASRTSATAYEQYF

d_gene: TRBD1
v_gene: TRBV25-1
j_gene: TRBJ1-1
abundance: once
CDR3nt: TGTGCCAGCAGTCTGGGACAGGGGGTGGCTGAAGCTTTCTTT
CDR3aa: CASSLGQGVAEAFF

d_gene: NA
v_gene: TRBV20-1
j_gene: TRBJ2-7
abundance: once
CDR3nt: TGCAGTGCTAGGACAGCGCGGTCAAGCTCCTACGAGCAGTACTTC
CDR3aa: CSARTARSSSYEQYF

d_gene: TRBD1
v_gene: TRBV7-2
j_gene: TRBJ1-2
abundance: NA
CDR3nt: TGTGCCAGCAGCGCGGACAGGGGGGCGAAAGGCTACACCTTC
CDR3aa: CASSADRGAKGYTF

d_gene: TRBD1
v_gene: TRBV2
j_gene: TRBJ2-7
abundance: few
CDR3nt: TGTGCCAGCACCTCTCCCGGGACAGGCACCTACGAGCAGTACTTC
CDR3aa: CASTSPGTGTYEQYF

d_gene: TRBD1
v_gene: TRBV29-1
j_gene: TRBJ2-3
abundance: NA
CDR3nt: TGCAGCGTTGTATCAGGGGGTCCAGATACGCAGTATTTT
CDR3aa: CSVVSGGPDTQYF

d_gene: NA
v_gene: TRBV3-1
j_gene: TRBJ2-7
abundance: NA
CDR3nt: TGTGCCAGCAGCCCCGGACGGTCCTGGGACGAGCAGTACTTC
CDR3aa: CASSPGRSWDEQYF

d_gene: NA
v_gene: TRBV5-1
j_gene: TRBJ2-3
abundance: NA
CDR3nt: TGCGCCACCAAGGAAAGTTTTTCTGATACGCAGTATTTT
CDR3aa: CATKESFSDTQYF

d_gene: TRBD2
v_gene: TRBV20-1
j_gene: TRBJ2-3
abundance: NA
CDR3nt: TGCAGTGCTAGTTTTAGCGGGAGCACAGATACGCAGTATTTT
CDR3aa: CSASFSGSTDTQYF

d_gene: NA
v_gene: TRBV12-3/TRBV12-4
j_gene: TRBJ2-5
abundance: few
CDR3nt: TGTGCCAGCAGTTTCAGTGATGAGCAGTACTTC
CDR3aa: CASSFSDEQYF

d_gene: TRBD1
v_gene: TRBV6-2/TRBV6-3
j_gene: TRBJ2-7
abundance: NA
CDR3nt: TGTGCCAGCAGAACTCGACCGGGACAGGGTACCTACGAGCAGTACTTC
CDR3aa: CASRTRPGQGTYEQYF

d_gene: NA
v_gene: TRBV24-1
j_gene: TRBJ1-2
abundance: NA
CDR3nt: TGTGCCACCAGTGAGGCAGGCGTTAACTATGGCTACACCTTC
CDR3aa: CATSEAGVNYGYTF

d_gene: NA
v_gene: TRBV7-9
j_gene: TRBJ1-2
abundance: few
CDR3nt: TGTGCCAGCAGCTTCAAAATGACGGGGGGGGCGCCTAACTATGGCTACACCTTC
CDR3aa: CASSFKMTGGAPNYGYTF

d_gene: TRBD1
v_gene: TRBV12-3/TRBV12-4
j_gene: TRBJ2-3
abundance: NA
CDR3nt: TGTGCCAGCAGCAGGGGGTCGACTGGCGATACGCAGTATTTT
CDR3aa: CASSRGSTGDTQYF

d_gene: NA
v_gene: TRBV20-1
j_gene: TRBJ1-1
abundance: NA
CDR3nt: TGCAGTGCTAGAGATGCGGGGGGGAGTACTGAAGCTTTCTTT
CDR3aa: CSARDAGGSTEAFF

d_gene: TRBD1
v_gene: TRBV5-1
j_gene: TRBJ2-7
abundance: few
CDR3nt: TGCGCCAGCAGCTTCCGGACAGGACCCTACGAGCAGTACTTC
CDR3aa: CASSFRTGPYEQYF

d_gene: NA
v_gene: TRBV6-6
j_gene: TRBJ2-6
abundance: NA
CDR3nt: TGTGCCAGCAGCCACGAGGGCTCTGGGGCCAACGTCCTGACTTTC
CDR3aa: CASSHEGSGANVLTF